The 5 T cell receptor beta chains listed next were all sequenced from one sample in a study of cytomegalovirus exposure and HLA in healthy donors. The PCR was carried out with 60 Vbeta primers and 13 Jbeta primers. Using immunoSEQ multiplex PCR, the repertoire was profiled, and TCRdb retains in-frame clones only, with some absent. The sample has 200,000 or so clones, less than 90% seen once. Sequencing was done on a sample of PBMCs. Receptors originate from a boy between 10 and 17 years old in good health and CMV-seronegative.

The rearrangement links TRBV9 to TRBJ2-7; 10 nucleotides align to TRBD1. This CDR3 has 15 residues. The V segment lost 0 bases and the J segment 4 bases; nucleotides outside the gene matches: 4. Germline V gene sequence: CDR1 SGDLS, CDR2 YYNGEE. The CDR3, as DNA: TGTGCCAGCAGCGTAGGAGGACAGGGGGTTTACGAGCAGTACTTC. Translation gives CASSVGGQGVYEQYF.

The rearrangement links TRBV5-1 to TRBJ2-1, with 8 bases aligning to TRBD2. The CDR3 is made up of 15 amino acids. CDR1 is SGHRS and CDR2 is YFSETQ in the germline V gene. V shed 0 bases and J 6 bases; nucleotides not matched to a gene: 5. The CDR3 loop is CASSLAGLVGNEQFF. CDR3 coding DNA: TGCGCCAGCAGCTTGGCGGGACTAGTAGGCAATGAGCAGTTCTTC. Full variable domain (missing parts from reference TRBV5-1 and TRBJ2-1): KAGVTQTPRYLIKTRGQQVTLSCSPISGHRSVSWYQQTPGQGLQFLFEYFSETQRNKGNFPGRFSGRQFSNSRSEMNVSTLELGDSALYLCASSLAGLVGNEQFFGPGTRLTVL.

The rearrangement joins TRBV9 to TRBJ2-7, with 7 bases that match TRBD1. CDR3 length equals 14 residues. The V segment lost 6 bases and the J segment 4 bases; nucleotides outside the gene matches: 10. Looked up from germline, CDR1 is SGDLS and CDR2 is YYNGEE. The CDR3 DNA is TGTGCCAGCAACCCGACAGGGCTTAGTTACGAGCAGTACTTC. This gives the protein CASNPTGLSYEQYF.

The rearrangement joins TRBV2 to TRBJ1-5; D gene unclear. CDR3 length equals 14 residues. Germline V CDR1 and CDR2: SNHLY, FYNNEI. The V and J ends lost 1 base and 4 bases respectively, with 8 bases between them. The CDR3 spells CASSEDSVNQPQHF. CDR3 sequence (DNA): TGTGCCAGCAGTGAAGACAGTGTAAATCAGCCCCAGCATTTT.

The rearrangement uses TRBV2 and TRBJ2-1, with a tentative D call TRBD2 (6 bases). The V gene lost 8 bases and the J gene lost 6 bases, with 17 bases spanning the gap. The germline V gene has CDR1 SNHLY and CDR2 FYNNEI. The CDR3 has 14 residues. The CDR3 coding sequence is TGTGCCAGCGATCGATCGGGAGTCGGCAATGAGCAGTTCTTC. Amino acid sequence: CASDRSGVGNEQFF.